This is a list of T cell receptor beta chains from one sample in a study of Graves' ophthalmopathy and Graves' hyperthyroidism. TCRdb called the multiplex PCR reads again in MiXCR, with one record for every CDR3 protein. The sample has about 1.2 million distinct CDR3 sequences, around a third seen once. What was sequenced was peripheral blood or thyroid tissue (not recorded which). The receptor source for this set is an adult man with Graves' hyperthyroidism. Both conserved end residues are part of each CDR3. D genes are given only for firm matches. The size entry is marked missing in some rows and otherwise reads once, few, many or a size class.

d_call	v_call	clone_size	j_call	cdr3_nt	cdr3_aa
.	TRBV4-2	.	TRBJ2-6	TGTGCCAGCAGCGGGCCCGTTAGCTCTGGGGCCAACGTCCTGACTTTC	CASSGPVSSGANVLTF
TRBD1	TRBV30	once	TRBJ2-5	TGTGCCTGGAGCATTGGGACAGGGATGGAGACCCAGTACTTC	CAWSIGTGMETQYF
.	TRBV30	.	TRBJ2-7	TGTGCCTGGAGCATACAGGGTATGAACGAGCAGTACTTC	CAWSIQGMNEQYF
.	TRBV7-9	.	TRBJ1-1	TGTGCCAGCAGCTTTGGGATTGAAGCTTTCTTT	CASSFGIEAFF
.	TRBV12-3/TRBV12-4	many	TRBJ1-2	TGTGCCAGCGGGGGAAGCTATGGCTACACCTTC	CASGGSYGYTF
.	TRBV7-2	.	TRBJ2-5	TGTGCCAGCAGCATAAGAGGGGAACAGCCCCAGTACTTC	CASSIRGEQPQYF
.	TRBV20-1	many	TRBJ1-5	TGCAGTGCTAGGGACCTGACGGAAAATCAGCCCCAGCATTTT	CSARDLTENQPQHF
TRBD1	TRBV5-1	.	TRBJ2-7	TGCGCCAGCAGCCCGACAGGGGTGGACGAGCAGTACTTC	CASSPTGVDEQYF
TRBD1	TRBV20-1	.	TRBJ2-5	TGCAGTGCTAGAGATAGGAAGGGCAGGGGGACGAAGACCCAGTACTTC	CSARDRKGRGTKTQYF
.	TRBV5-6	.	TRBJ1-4	TGTGCCAGCAGCACTCACACTGAAAAACTGTTTTTT	CASSTHTEKLFF
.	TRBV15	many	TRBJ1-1	TGTGCCACCAGCAGCCGACTAAACACTGAAGCTTTCTTT	CATSSRLNTEAFF
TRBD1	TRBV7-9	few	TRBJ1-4	TGTGCCAGCAGCCCCTCCGCAGCCGGACAGGGATCCTATGAAAAACTGTTTTTT	CASSPSAAGQGSYEKLFF
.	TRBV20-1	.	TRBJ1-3	TGCAGTGCTATCCGAAGCTCTGGAAACACCATATATTTT	CSAIRSSGNTIYF
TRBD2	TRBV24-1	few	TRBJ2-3	TGTGCCACCATGGGACTAGCGTTCGACGATACGCAGTATTTT	CATMGLAFDDTQYF
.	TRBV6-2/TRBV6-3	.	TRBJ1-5	TGTGCCAGCAGCATCCAGGGGAACAATCAGCCCCAGCATTTT	CASSIQGNNQPQHF
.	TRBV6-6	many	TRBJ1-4	TGTGCCAGCAGTACCGCCCCGGGAGAAAAACTGTTTTTT	CASSTAPGEKLFF
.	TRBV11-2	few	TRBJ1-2	TGTGCCAGCAGCTTAGAGGGTGGGCTAAGGTACACCTTC	CASSLEGGLRYTF
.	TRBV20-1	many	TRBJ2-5	TGCAGTGCTAGTCGGCAGGGCCAAGAGACCCAGTACTTC	CSASRQGQETQYF